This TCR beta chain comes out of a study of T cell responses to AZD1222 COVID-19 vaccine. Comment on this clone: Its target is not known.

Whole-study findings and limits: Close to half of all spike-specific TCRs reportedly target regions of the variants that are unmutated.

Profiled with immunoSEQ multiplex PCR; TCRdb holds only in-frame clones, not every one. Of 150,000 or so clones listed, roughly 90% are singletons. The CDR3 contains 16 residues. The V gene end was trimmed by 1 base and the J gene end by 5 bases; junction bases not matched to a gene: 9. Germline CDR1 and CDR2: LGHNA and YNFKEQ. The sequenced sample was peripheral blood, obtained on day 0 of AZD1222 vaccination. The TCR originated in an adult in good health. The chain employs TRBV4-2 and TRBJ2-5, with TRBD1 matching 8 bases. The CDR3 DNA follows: TGTGCCAGCAGCCAAGCGGGGCAGGGGGCACGGGAGACCCAGTACTTC. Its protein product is CASSQAGQGARETQYF.